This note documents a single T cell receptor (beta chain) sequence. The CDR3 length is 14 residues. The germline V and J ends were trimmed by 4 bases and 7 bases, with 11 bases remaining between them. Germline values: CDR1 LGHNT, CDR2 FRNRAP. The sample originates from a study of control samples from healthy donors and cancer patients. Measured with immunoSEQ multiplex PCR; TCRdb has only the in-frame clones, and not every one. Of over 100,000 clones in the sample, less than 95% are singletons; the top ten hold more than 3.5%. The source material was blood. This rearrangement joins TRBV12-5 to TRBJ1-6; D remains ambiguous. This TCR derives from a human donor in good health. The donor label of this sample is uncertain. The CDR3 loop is CASGSTPQNSPLHF. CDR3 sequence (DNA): TGTGCTAGTGGTTCGACTCCCCAAAATTCACCCCTCCACTTT.